One sample yielded the 26 T cell receptor beta chains listed below, sequenced in a study of CD8+ T cells in alopecia areata. Extraction and reverse transcription of RNA yielded cDNA as the sequencing template. TCRdb's table, derived via immunoSEQ multiplex PCR, lists solely in-frame clones and lacks some. Among under 150,000 clones listed, more than 40% were seen once. Treatment denoted: oral pan-JAK inhibitor, 5-10 mg twice daily. The sample in question was CD4+ T cells sorted from blood, obtained at week 4, from a patient treated with tofacitinib. The receptors here all came from a human donor with alopecia areata.

This chain links TRBV30 with TRBJ2-2, with D possibly called TRBD1 or TRBD2 (5 bases each). CDR3 length equals 14 residues. CDR1 and CDR2 (germline): GTSNPN, SVGIG (reference sequence). V gave up 0 bases and J gave up 4 bases, with 9 bases separating them. The CDR3 bases are TGTGCCTGGAGTGTACGTGGGACCACCGGGGAGCTGTTTTTT. As protein: CAWSVRGTTGELFF.

This clone has just one count. The V gene is TRBV30, the J gene TRBJ2-3; D is uncertain. The CDR3 is made up of 11 amino acids. The germline CDR1 and CDR2 sequences are GTSNPN and SVGIG (reference sequence). V lost 5 bases, J lost 8 bases, and 11 bases lay in between. CDR3 in amino acids: CAWDRTGTQYF. In nucleotides, the CDR3 is TGTGCCTGGGACCGCACGGGTACGCAGTATTTT.

A few counts support this clone. This chain uses TRBV2 with TRBJ2-1; 10 bases agree with TRBD2. Germline values: CDR1 SNHLY, CDR2 FYNNEI. The length of the CDR3 is 15 residues. With 6 bases clipped from V and 9 bases from J, the junction kept 11 bases outside the gene matches. The CDR3 region is CASRQAGGPESEQFF. DNA for the CDR3: TGTGCCAGCAGACAAGCGGGAGGGCCAGAGAGTGAGCAGTTCTTC.

The V and J genes are TRBV11-2 and TRBJ2-5; 9 positions agree with TRBD1. The last part of the DNA fits TRBJ2-7 better; the J call may be wrong. The germline V gene encodes CDR1 SGHAT and CDR2 FQNNGV. The CDR3 contains 15 residues. The chain's CDR3 is CASSLGTGASYEQYF. CDR3 DNA sequence: TGTGCCAGCAGCTTAGGGACAGGGGCCTCCTACGAGCAGTACTTC.

The chain joins TRBV19 to TRBJ2-6; no reliable D call. V lost 1 base, J lost 0 bases, and 4 bases lay in between. The CDR3 has 15 amino acids. Germline CDR1 LNHDA, CDR2 SQIVND (reference sequence). CDR3 DNA sequence: TGTGCCAGTAGTATAGGGGCCTCTGGGGCCAACGTCCTGACTTTC. Its protein product is CASSIGASGANVLTF.

This clone was found a few times. CDR3 protein: CSVKTSGGADEQFF. The CDR3 DNA reads TGCAGCGTTAAGACTAGCGGGGGGGCCGATGAGCAGTTCTTC. The chain employs TRBV29-1 and TRBJ2-1; TRBD2 matches 14 bases. This CDR3 has 14 residues. V shed 5 bases and J 8 bases; nucleotides not matched to a gene: 5. Germline CDR1 is SQVTM and CDR2 is ANQGSEA.

The chain joins TRBV30 to TRBJ1-2, with no clear D. The CDR3 sequence is 12 residues long. V dropped 0 bases and J dropped 8 bases, with 10 bases sitting between them. Looked up from germline, CDR1 is GTSNPN and CDR2 is SVGIG (reference sequence). DNA of the CDR3: TGTGCCTGGAGTGTAGCCCTACGGGGCTACACCTTC. Its protein is CAWSVALRGYTF.

This sequence joins TRBV6-1 and TRBJ1-6, with D uncertain. Germline CDR1 and CDR2: MNHNS and SASEGT. With 4 bases removed from V and 8 bases from J, the gap between germline ends came to 15 bases. The CDR3 loop spans 15 amino acids. CDR3 protein: CASSAHSKLHSPLHF. CDR3 in DNA: TGTGCCAGCAGTGCCCACAGCAAGCTACATTCACCCCTCCACTTT.

This clone was recorded once. The genes are TRBV25-1 and TRBJ2-7; 9 nucleotides line up with TRBD1. Germline values: CDR1 MGHDK, CDR2 SYGVNS. The trim removed 2 bases at V and 6 bases at J, leaving 2 bases unmatched. The CDR3 contains 13 residues. This CDR3 reads CASSETGGPEQYF. The CDR3 DNA follows: TGTGCCAGCAGTGAAACAGGGGGCCCCGAGCAGTACTTC.

This clone was seen more than once but under ten times. V gene TRBV29-1 combines with J gene TRBJ2-5; D unresolved. Germline CDR1 SQVTM, CDR2 ANQGSEA. V was shortened by 7 bases and J by 4 bases, with 13 bases between the two germline ends. The CDR3 totals 12 residues. DNA of the CDR3: TGCAGCGGAAGAAGTTCTCGAGAGACCCAGTACTTC. Its translation: CSGRSSRETQYF.

The chain combines TRBV29-1 with TRBJ1-1; the match to TRBD1 covers 7 bases. The V and J ends lost 6 bases and 6 bases, in that order; junction bases with no gene match: 10. The germline gives CDR1 SQVTM, CDR2 ANQGSEA. This CDR3 is built from 13 residues. This CDR3 reads CSVETGPWAEAFF. The CDR3 region has the DNA TGCAGCGTCGAGACAGGGCCCTGGGCTGAAGCTTTCTTT. The variable domain in full, completed from reference TRBV29-1 and TRBJ1-1, reads SAVISQKPSRDICQRGTSLTIQCQVDSQVTMMFWYRQQPGQSLTLIATANQGSEATYESGFVIDKFPISRPNLTFSTLTVSNMSPEDSSIYLCSVETGPWAEAFFGQGTRLTVV.

For the CDR3, the DNA is TGCAGCGTTGTACTTTTCACCATAAACACTGAAGCTTTCTTT. Amino acid sequence: CSVVLFTINTEAFF. The rearrangement uses TRBV29-1 and TRBJ1-1; D is unclear. Deletions cut 4 bases from V and 2 bases from J, with 14 bases between. Per the germline V gene, CDR1 is SQVTM and CDR2 is ANQGSEA. The CDR3 loop spans 14 amino acids.

J is TRBJ1-2 and V is TRBV30; perhaps TRBD1 as D (6 bases). V shed 4 bases and J shed 2 bases, with 14 bases lying between them. CDR3 size: 14 residues. Germline lookup yields CDR1 GTSNPN and CDR2 SVGIG (reference sequence). CDR3 DNA sequence: TGTGCCTGGACGTCCACAGGGAGAAACTATGGCTACACCTTC. This translates into CAWTSTGRNYGYTF. Full variable domain (rest looked up from reference TRBV30 and TRBJ1-2): SQTIHQWPATLVQPVGSPLSLECTVEGTSNPNLYWYRQAAGRGLQLLFYSVGIGQISSEVPQNLSASRPQDRQFILSSKKLLLSDSGFYLCAWTSTGRNYGYTFGSGTRLTVV.

The rearrangement uses TRBV5-1 and TRBJ1-1; D may be TRBD1 (5 bases). The CDR3 sequence is 14 residues long. The V end lost 5 bases, the J end lost 5 bases, and 16 bases lay between the germline ends. From germline, CDR1 is SGHRS and CDR2 YFSETQ. CDR3 protein: CASRPGGAVTEAFF. CDR3 bases: TGCGCCAGCAGGCCGGGCGGGGCTGTGACTGAAGCTTTCTTT.

This clone was observed a few times. The chain carries TRBV10-2 and TRBJ2-1; 13 positions agree with TRBD2. CDR3 length: 14 residues. With 10 bases clipped from V and 2 bases from J, the junction kept 2 bases outside the gene matches. Germline values: CDR1 WSHSY, CDR2 SAAADI. DNA of the CDR3: TGCGCCACGGGACTAGCGGGAACCTACAATGAGCAGTTCTTC. Translating it yields CATGLAGTYNEQFF.

The V call is TRBV5-1, the J call TRBJ1-1; D is unclear. Trimming cost V 4 bases and J 0 bases, with 7 bases left between them. In germline, CDR1 is SGHRS, CDR2 YFSETQ. The CDR3 has 13 residues. The CDR3 region has the DNA TGCGCCAGCAGCATCGTAATGAACACTGAAGCTTTCTTT. Translated, it gives CASSIVMNTEAFF.

This clone has only one observation. CDR3 amino acids: CASSATLKGYTF. DNA for the CDR3: TGTGCCAGCAGCGCGACCCTAAAGGGCTACACCTTC. This chain links TRBV9 with TRBJ1-2; D gene ambiguous. The germline CDR1 and CDR2 sequences are SGDLS and YYNGEE. There are 12 residues in the CDR3. V was pared by 3 bases and J by 8 bases, with 11 bases between.

This clone was seen once. The gene calls are TRBV5-6 and TRBJ2-4; D is perhaps TRBD2 (5 bases). This CDR3 comprises 13 residues. The germline V and J ends were trimmed by 0 bases and 6 bases, with 7 bases remaining between them. Looked up from germline, CDR1 is SGHDT and CDR2 is YYEEEE. The CDR3 region is CASSLESGNIQYF. The CDR3 DNA reads as TGTGCCAGCAGCTTGGAGAGCGGAAACATTCAGTACTTC.

This chain uses TRBV30 with TRBJ2-3; no firm D call. The CDR3 runs 15 residues. Trimming left V 0 bases short and J 2 bases short, with 12 bases between. Germline V gene sequence: CDR1 GTSNPN, CDR2 SVGIG (reference sequence). CDR3 in amino acids: CAWSVGEAYTDTQYF. The CDR3 DNA reads as TGTGCCTGGAGTGTTGGTGAAGCTTACACAGATACGCAGTATTTT. The full variable domain, with the rest looked up from reference TRBV30 and TRBJ2-3, is SQTIHQWPATLVQPVGSPLSLECTVEGTSNPNLYWYRQAAGRGLQLLFYSVGIGQISSEVPQNLSASRPQDRQFILSSKKLLLSDSGFYLCAWSVGEAYTDTQYFGPGTRLTVL.

The chain carries TRBV30 and TRBJ1-5; no clear D. This CDR3 comprises 14 residues. Trimming took off 2 bases at V and 4 bases at J, with 12 bases between the two ends. The germline CDR1 and CDR2 sequences are GTSNPN and SVGIG (reference sequence). The CDR3 region has the DNA TGTGCCTGGAGTCCGACCCAACTTAATCAGCCCCAGCATTTT. Translating gives CAWSPTQLNQPQHF.

This clone has just a few counts. The chain joins TRBV2 to TRBJ2-1; D possibly uses TRBD1 or TRBD2 (5 bases each). The CDR3 is 15 amino acids. Trimming removed 5 bases from V and 4 bases from J, with 15 bases in between. The V gene's germline CDR1 is SNHLY and CDR2 FYNNEI. The CDR3 DNA reads as TGTGCCAGCAGTCTCGGAGCCGGGGCTTACAATGAGCAGTTCTTC. This encodes CASSLGAGAYNEQFF.

J is TRBJ2-7 and V is TRBV5-1; maybe TRBD1 (6 bases). CDR1 is SGHRS and CDR2 is YFSETQ in the germline V gene. V lost 3 bases and J lost 1, with 11 bases in between. The CDR3 sequence is 14 residues long. This chain's CDR3 is CASSSGVPSYEQYF. The CDR3 region has the DNA TGCGCCAGCAGCTCAGGGGTCCCTTCCTACGAGCAGTACTTC.

This clone has more than one count but fewer than ten. The V and J genes are TRBV10-3 and TRBJ2-3, with 8 positions matching TRBD2. V shed 7 bases and J 6 bases; nucleotides not matched to a gene: 9. The CDR3 runs 14 residues. Germline CDR1 and CDR2: ENHRY and SYGVKD. The CDR3 DNA reads as TGTGCCATCACCCTTAGCGGGGTACTTGATACGCAGTATTTT. Encoded protein: CAITLSGVLDTQYF.

The chain has TRBV7-2 and TRBJ1-4; 7 bases map to TRBD1. CDR3 length equals 14 residues. Germline values: CDR1 SGHTA, CDR2 FQGNSA. V was pared by 1 base and J by 12 bases, with 8 bases of the junction left unmatched. This CDR3 reads CASSLGQGEEELFF. The CDR3 DNA follows: TGTGCCAGCAGCTTAGGCCAGGGGGAGGAAGAACTGTTTTTT.

The V gene is TRBV11-2, the J gene TRBJ2-5; 7 bases match TRBD1. Trimming at V came to 5 bases and at J to 1 base, leaving 4 bases not matched to a gene. This CDR3 is 14 amino acids long. Per the germline V gene, CDR1 is SGHAT and CDR2 is FQNNGV. CDR3 DNA: TGTGCCAGCAGCCGGGGACAGCTCCAAGAGACCCAGTACTTC. Its translation is CASSRGQLQETQYF. The whole variable domain, filled in from reference TRBV11-2 and TRBJ2-5, reads EAGVAQSPRYKIIEKRQSVAFWCNPISGHATLYWYQQILGQGPKLLIQFQNNGVVDDSQLPKDRFSAERLKGVDSTLKIQPAKLEDSAVYLCASSRGQLQETQYFGPGTRLLVL.

The V call is TRBV19, the J call TRBJ1-2, with D hard to call. This CDR3 comprises 12 residues. The germline V and J ends were trimmed by 7 bases and 4 bases, with 10 bases remaining between them. The germline CDR1 and CDR2 sequences are LNHDA and SQIVND (reference sequence). The CDR3 reads CASIGEFYGYTF. CDR3 bases: TGTGCCAGTATTGGGGAGTTCTATGGCTACACCTTC.